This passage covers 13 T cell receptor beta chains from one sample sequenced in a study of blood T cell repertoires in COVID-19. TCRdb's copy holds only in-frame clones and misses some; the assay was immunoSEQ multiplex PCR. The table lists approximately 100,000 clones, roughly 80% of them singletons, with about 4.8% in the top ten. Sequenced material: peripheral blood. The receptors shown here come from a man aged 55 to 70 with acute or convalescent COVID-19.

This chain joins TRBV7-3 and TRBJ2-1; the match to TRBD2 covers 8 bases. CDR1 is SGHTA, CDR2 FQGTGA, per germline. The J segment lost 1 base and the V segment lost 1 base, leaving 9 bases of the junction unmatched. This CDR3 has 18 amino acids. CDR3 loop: CASSLNPPAGDSYNEQFF. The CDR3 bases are TGTGCCAGCAGCTTAAATCCCCCAGCGGGGGATTCCTACAATGAGCAGTTCTTC.

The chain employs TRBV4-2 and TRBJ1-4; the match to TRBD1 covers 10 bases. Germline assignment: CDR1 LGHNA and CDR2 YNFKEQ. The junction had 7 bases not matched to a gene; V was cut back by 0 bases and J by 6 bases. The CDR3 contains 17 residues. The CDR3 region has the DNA TGTGCCAGCAGCCAAGAAAACTCTGGGACAGGGGATGAAAAACTGTTTTTT. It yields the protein CASSQENSGTGDEKLFF.

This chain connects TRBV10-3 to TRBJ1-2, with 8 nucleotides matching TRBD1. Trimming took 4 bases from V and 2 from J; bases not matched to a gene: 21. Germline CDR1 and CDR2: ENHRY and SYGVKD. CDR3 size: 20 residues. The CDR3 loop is CAISVGQGASIVGGNYGYTF. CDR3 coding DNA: TGTGCCATCAGTGTAGGTCAGGGGGCGAGCATTGTCGGGGGAAACTATGGCTACACCTTC.

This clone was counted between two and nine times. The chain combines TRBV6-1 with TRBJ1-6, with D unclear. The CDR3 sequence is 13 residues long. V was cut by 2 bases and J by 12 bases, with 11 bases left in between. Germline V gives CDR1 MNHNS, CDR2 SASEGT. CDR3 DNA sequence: TGTGCCAGCAGTGAACTCGGGTGGGTACCCCTCCACTTT. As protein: CASSELGWVPLHF.

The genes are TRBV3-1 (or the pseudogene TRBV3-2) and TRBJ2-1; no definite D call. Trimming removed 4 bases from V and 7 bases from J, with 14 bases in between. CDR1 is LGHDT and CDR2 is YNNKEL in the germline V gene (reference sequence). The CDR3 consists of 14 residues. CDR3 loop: CASSPETGFNEQFF. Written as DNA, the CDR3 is TGTGCCAGCAGCCCCGAAACGGGTTTTAATGAGCAGTTCTTC.

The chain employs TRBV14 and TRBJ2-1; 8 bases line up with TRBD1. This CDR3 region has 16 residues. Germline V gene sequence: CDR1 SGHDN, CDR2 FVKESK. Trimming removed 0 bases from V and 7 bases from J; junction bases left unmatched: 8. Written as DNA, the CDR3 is TGTGCCAGCAGCCAAGAGGTCAGTCAGGGGGCTAATGAGCAGTTCTTC. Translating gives CASSQEVSQGANEQFF.

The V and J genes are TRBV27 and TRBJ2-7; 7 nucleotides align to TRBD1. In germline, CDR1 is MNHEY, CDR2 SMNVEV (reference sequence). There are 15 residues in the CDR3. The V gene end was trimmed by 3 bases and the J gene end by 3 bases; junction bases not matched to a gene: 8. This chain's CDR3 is CASSLSDGQVYEQYF. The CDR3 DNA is TGTGCCAGCAGTTTGTCCGACGGACAGGTCTACGAGCAGTACTTC.

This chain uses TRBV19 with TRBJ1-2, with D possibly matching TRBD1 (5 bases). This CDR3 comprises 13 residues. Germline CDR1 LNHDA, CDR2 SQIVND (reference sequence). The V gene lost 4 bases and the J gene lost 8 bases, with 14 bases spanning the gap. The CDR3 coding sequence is TGTGCCAGTAGTACGACAGACGGGCACGGCTACACCTTC. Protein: CASSTTDGHGYTF.

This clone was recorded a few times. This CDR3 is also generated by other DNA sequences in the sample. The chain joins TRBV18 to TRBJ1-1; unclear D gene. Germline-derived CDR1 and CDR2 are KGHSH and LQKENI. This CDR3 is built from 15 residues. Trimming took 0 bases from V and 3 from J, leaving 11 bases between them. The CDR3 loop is CASSPPPRRDTEAFF. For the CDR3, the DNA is TGTGCCAGCTCACCACCCCCAAGGCGGGACACTGAAGCTTTCTTT.

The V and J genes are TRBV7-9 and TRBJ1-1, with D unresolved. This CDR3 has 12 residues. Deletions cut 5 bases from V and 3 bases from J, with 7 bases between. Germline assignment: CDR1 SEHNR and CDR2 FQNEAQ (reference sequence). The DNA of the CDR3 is TGTGCCAGCAGCAGCAGGTACACTGAAGCTTTCTTT. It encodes CASSSRYTEAFF.

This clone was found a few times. In nucleotides, the CDR3 is TGTGCCAGCAGCCGAGTAGCGGGAGTATCTGGGGCCAACGTCCTGACTTTC. This sequence encodes CASSRVAGVSGANVLTF. V is TRBV11-2 and J is TRBJ2-6, with 9 positions matching TRBD2. The trim removed 5 bases at V and 1 base at J, leaving 6 bases unmatched. Per germline, CDR1 SGHAT and CDR2 FQNNGV. The CDR3 contains 17 residues.

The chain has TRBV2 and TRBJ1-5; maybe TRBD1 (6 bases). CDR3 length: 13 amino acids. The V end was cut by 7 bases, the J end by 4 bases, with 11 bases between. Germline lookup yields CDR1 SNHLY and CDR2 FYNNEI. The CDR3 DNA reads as TGTGCCAGCAAACAGGGTGAAAATCAGCCCCAGCATTTT. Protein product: CASKQGENQPQHF. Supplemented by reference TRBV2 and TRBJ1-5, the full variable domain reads EPEVTQTPSHQVTQMGQEVILRCVPISNHLYFYWYRQILGQKVEFLVSFYNNEISEKSEIFDDQFSVERPDGSNFTLKIRSTKLEDSAMYFCASKQGENQPQHFGDGTRLSIL.

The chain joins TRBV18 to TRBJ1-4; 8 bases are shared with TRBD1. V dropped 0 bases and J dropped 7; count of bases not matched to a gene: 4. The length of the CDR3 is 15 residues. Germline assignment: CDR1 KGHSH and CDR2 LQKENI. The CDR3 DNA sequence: TGTGCCAGCTCACCACCCTCTGGACAGGGTGAAAAACTGTTTTTT. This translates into CASSPPSGQGEKLFF.